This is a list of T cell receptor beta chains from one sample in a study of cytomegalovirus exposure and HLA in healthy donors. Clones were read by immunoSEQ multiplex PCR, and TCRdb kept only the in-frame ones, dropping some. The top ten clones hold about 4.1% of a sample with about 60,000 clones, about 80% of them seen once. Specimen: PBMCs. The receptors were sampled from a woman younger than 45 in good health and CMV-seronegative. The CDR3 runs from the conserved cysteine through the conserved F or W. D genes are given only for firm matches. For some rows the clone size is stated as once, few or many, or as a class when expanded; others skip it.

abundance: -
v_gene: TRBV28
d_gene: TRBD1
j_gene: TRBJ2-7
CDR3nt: TGTGCCAGCAGTCCCTTGACAGGGGGCCCCTACGAGCAGTACTTC
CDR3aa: CASSPLTGGPYEQYF

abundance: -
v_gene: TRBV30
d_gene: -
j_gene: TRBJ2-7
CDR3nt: TGTGCCTGGAGGGGATCGCCCGGGACATGGAGCTCCTACGAGCAGTACTTC
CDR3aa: CAWRGSPGTWSSYEQYF

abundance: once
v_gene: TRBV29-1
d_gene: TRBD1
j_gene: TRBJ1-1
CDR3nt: TGCAGCGTCCAGGGGGCGCGGACTGAAGCTTTCTTT
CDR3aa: CSVQGARTEAFF

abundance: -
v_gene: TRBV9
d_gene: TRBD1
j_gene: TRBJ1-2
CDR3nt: TGTGCCAGCAGCTTGGGACAGGGGGGTACCTATGGCTACACCTTC
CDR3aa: CASSLGQGGTYGYTF

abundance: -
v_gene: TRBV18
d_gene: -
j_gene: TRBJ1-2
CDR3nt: TGTGCCAGCTCACCACTTCCGGGGAACTATGGCTACACCTTC
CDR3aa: CASSPLPGNYGYTF

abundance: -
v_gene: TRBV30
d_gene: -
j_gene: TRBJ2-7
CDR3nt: TGTGCCTGGATGGGCCAGACGGCCCCCTACGAGCAGTACTTC
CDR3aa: CAWMGQTAPYEQYF

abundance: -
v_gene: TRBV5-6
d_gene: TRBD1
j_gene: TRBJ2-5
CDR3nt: TGTGCCAGCAGCCCGTTTCGACAGGGCCGCCAAGAGACCCAGTACTTC
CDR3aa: CASSPFRQGRQETQYF

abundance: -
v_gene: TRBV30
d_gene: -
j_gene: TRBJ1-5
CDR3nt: TGTGCCTGGAGTGAGTTATTCGGACTAGGCAATCAGCCCCAGCATTTT
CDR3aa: CAWSELFGLGNQPQHF

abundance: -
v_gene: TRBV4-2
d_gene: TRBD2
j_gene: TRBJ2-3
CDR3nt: TGTGCCAGCAGCCAAGATCCGGCGGGAGTGGACACAGATACGCAGTATTTT
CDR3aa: CASSQDPAGVDTDTQYF

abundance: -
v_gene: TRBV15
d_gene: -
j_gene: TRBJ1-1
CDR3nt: TGTGCCACCAGCAGAGACGCTCTGCCGGGGGGAGCTTTCTTT
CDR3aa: CATSRDALPGGAFF